A selection of T cell receptor beta chains follows, all from one sample in a study of CD4 T cell repertoires in COVID-19. Assay used: immunoSEQ multiplex PCR; TCRdb lists only in-frame clones, some missing. The sample carries 23,000 or so clones, around 90% recorded once. The specimen comprised central memory CD4+ T cells from blood, sampled before the COVID-19 pandemic. These receptor sequences come from a human donor who had COVID-19. The CDR3 runs from the conserved cysteine through the conserved F or W. The order of the fields is V gene, clone size, J gene, D gene, CDR3 DNA, CDR3 protein. A D gene is named only where the DNA matches it firmly. Only part of the rows carry a size: once, few, many, or a class if the clone is expanded.

TRBV5-1	once	TRBJ1-1	TRBD1	TGCGCCAGCAGCATTCCGGGACAGGGTAAGACTGAAGCTTTCTTT	CASSIPGQGKTEAFF
TRBV11-3	.	TRBJ2-7	.	TGTGCCAGCAGCTCTGCCGGGACAACTCCCCCGCACGAGCAGTACTTC	CASSSAGTTPPHEQYF
TRBV28	once	TRBJ1-1	.	TGTGCCAGCAGTTCCCCACCTCTGTCTCTGGGGAGCACTGAAGCTTTCTTT	CASSSPPLSLGSTEAFF
TRBV5-1	.	TRBJ2-1	TRBD2	TGCGCCAGCAGCTTGGGAGCGGCTAGCGGTTACAATGAGCAGTTCTTC	CASSLGAASGYNEQFF
TRBV7-9	.	TRBJ2-1	.	TGTGCCAGCAGCTTAGGCTCAGTAGCCCAAGCCAATGAGCAGTTCTTC	CASSLGSVAQANEQFF
TRBV7-3	.	TRBJ2-1	TRBD2	TGTGCCAGCAGCTTGAGCGGGGGGGCCTGGGATGAGCAGTTCTTC	CASSLSGGAWDEQFF
TRBV6-1	.	TRBJ2-5	TRBD1	TGTGCCAGCAGTGAATTAAAGGGGGCGCAGGAGACCCAGTACTTC	CASSELKGAQETQYF
TRBV7-9	.	TRBJ1-1	TRBD1	TGTGCCAGCAGCTTATATAAGGGGGCGGTGAACACTGAAGCTTTCTTT	CASSLYKGAVNTEAFF
TRBV9	.	TRBJ2-3	TRBD2	TGTGCCAGCAGCGTAGTGGGACTAGCGGCCACAGATACGCAGTATTTT	CASSVVGLAATDTQYF
TRBV6-6	.	TRBJ1-1	.	TGTGCCAGCAGTTACTCGGGCAGGGAAGCTTTCTTT	CASSYSGREAFF
TRBV7-8	.	TRBJ2-1	TRBD2	TGTGCCAGCAGCCTCCGTCCGGGACTAGCAAACCGTCATGAGCAGTTCTTC	CASSLRPGLANRHEQFF
TRBV12-1	few	TRBJ1-5	.	TGTGCCAGCAGTACCCTGGGGCCCCATCAGCCCCAGCATTTT	CASSTLGPHQPQHF
TRBV19	.	TRBJ1-5	.	TGTGCCAGTAGTACCCCCAGCGGGAGTCAGCCCCAGCATTTT	CASSTPSGSQPQHF
TRBV6-1	.	TRBJ2-7	TRBD1	TGTGCCAGCAGTGAATCCGGGACAGGGTCCTACGAGCAGTACTTC	CASSESGTGSYEQYF
TRBV30	once	TRBJ1-1	.	TGTGCCTGGAGTCACCAGGGGCCTGGAGCTTTCTTT	CAWSHQGPGAFF
TRBV30	.	TRBJ2-7	.	TGTGCCTGGAGTGGAGGAATCGGGAATGAGGGCGAGCAGTACTTC	CAWSGGIGNEGEQYF
TRBV5-1	.	TRBJ1-1	.	TGCGCCAGCAGCGAGACAGGGAACACTGAAGCTTTCTTT	CASSETGNTEAFF
TRBV19	.	TRBJ1-1	.	TGTGCCAGTAGTACCGCGGTGAACACTGAAGCTTTCTTT	CASSTAVNTEAFF
TRBV5-1	.	TRBJ2-2	TRBD1	TGCGCCAGCAGCTTGCGGACAGGTGGAAACACCGGGGAGCTGTTTTTT	CASSLRTGGNTGELFF
TRBV5-1	.	TRBJ2-2	.	TGCGCCAGCAGCTTGGCCGTGACAAGCACCGGGGAGCTGTTTTTT	CASSLAVTSTGELFF
TRBV27	.	TRBJ2-3	.	TGTGCCAGCAGTTTAGACAGGCCTTCGACAGATACGCAGTATTTT	CASSLDRPSTDTQYF
TRBV6-6	few	TRBJ2-7	.	TGTGCCAGCAGTTACTCGAGGGCTAGGGCCTCCTACGAGCAGTACTTC	CASSYSRARASYEQYF